This T cell receptor beta chain was identified during a study of cytomegalovirus exposure and HLA in healthy donors. Vbeta (60) and Jbeta (13) primers were used in the PCR. Using immunoSEQ multiplex PCR, the repertoire was profiled, and TCRdb retains in-frame clones only, with some absent. Altogether approximately 150,000 clones are present, roughly two thirds being singletons, with the ten largest covering about 1.8%. General observations from the study: Despite most TCR sequences being rare, some public TCRs occurred in many donors. The study designated around 150 TCR beta chains cytomegalovirus-associated.

Comments on this clone: Antigen unknown.

The CDR3 runs 14 residues. V was clipped by 6 bases and J by 5 bases; unmatched bases: 8. The V gene's germline CDR1 is MNHNY and CDR2 SVGAGI (reference sequence). This sequence originates from a male donor in good health and CMV-seronegative. The sequencing input was PBMCs. The chain carries TRBV6-6 and TRBJ2-5; TRBD1 aligns across 8 bases. This chain's CDR3 is CASSNPGGGETQYF. The CDR3 nucleotides are TGTGCCAGCAGCAACCCAGGGGGCGGGGAGACCCAGTACTTC.